This TCR beta chain was identified during a study of CD8 T cells in ankylosing spondylitis (dated by TCRdb to the late 2010s). About the study as a whole: T cell receptor beta repertoires were profiled in healthy donors and ankylosing spondylitis patients so that disease-linked TCR variants could be found. In total, the full study cohort was made up of 108 healthy donors and 25 or so ankylosing spondylitis patients. Peripheral blood was sampled, and synovial fluid was additionally collected from ankylosing spondylitis patients. General study outcomes and caveats: The disease-linked clones were reported as significantly enriched in matched synovial fluid samples from ankylosing spondylitis patients. The disease-linked clones showed a CD8+ phenotype and occurred at relatively low frequencies in peripheral blood. A TCR beta motif made up of 7 to 9 highly homologous amino acid variants appeared to be characteristic of blood from ankylosing spondylitis patients. Some motif variants had previously been reported in the synovial fluid and blood of reactive arthritis patients, which suggests shared mechanisms of disease initiation.

Sequencing instrument: Illumina HiSeq 2500. TCR beta libraries were prepared by quantitative 5'-RACE with molecular barcodes. The paper's data handling went like this. A new computational method based on a probabilistic model of VDJ rearrangement was used to identify disease-linked TCR variants. In TCRdb, the public reads were trimmed at Q25 with fastp and aligned with MiXCR, with productive beta chains retained. Rows are combined by CDR3 protein, so each entry shows the most common genes and DNA. In this record, the V and J calls reflect TCRdb's handling and not the investigators' own analysis. The sample table lists 250,000 or so distinct CDR3 sequences, about 10% of them with a count of one. Together, the top ten hold less than 3% of the sample. This clonotype appeared many times. Its antigen has not been determined. There are no base qualities to consult, and no much larger clone falls within one base.

The cysteine opens and the phenylalanine closes a CDR3 of 13 amino acids. The read is trimmed to its CDR3 DNA, 39 bases read in frame from base 1. For CDR1 and CDR2, the germline V gene lists SGDLS and YYNGEE. V gives up 5 bases and J gives up 2 bases, and the segment between their germline ends measures 10 bases. Recombination joined TRBV9 with TRBJ1-1; the D gene is unclear. The clonotype comes from a male donor with ankylosing spondylitis or in good health (not recorded which). Sequences were obtained from blood, either unsorted or a sorted T cell fraction (not recorded which). Read as DNA, the sequence is TGTGCCAGCAGTTTAGAGCTTAACACTGAAGCTTTCTTT. Its protein reads: CASSLELNTEAFF.